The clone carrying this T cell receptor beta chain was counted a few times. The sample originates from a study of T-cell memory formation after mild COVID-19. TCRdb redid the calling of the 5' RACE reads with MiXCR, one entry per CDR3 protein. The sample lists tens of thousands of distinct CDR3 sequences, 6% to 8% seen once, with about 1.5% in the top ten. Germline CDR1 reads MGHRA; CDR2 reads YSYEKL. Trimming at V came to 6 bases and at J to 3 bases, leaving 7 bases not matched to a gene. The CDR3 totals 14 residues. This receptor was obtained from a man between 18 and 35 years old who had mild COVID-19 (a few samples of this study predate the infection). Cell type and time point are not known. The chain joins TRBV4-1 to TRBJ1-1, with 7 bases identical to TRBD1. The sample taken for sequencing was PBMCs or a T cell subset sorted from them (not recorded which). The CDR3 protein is CASSRQGSDTEAFF. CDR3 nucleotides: TGCGCCAGCAGTCGACAGGGCAGTGACACTGAAGCTTTCTTT.